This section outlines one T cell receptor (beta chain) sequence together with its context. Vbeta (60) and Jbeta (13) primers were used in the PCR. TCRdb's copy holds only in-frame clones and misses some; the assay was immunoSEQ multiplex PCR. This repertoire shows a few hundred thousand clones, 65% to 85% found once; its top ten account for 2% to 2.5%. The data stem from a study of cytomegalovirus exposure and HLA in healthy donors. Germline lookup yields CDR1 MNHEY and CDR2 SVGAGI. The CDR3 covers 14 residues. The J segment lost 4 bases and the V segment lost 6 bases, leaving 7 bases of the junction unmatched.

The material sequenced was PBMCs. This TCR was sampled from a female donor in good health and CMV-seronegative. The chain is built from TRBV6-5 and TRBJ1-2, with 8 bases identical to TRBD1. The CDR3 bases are TGTGCCAGCAGCATTGGACAGGGCGGCTATGGCTACACCTTC. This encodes CASSIGQGGYGYTF.